A single TCR beta chain is shown here with its context. This table comes from immunoSEQ multiplex PCR, and its TCRdb copy is limited to in-frame clones, with some not included. The table shows some 180,000 clones, with approximately 82% occurring only once. The source of the sample is a study of blood T cell repertoires in COVID-19. About the study: COVID-19 samples collected from the United States, Italy and Spain covered acute and convalescent phases.

CDR3 length: 16 residues. Trimming took 4 bases from V and 4 from J, leaving 18 bases between them. Germline CDR1 reads LGHNA; CDR2 reads YNFKEQ. This clonotype originated in a human donor in a cohort sampled during active COVID-19. The sample taken for sequencing was peripheral blood. The chain combines TRBV4-2 with TRBJ2-3, with a possible D match to TRBD2 (5 bases). The CDR3: CASSPMWSGRADTQYF. CDR3 nucleotide sequence: TGTGCCAGCAGCCCAATGTGGAGCGGTCGGGCAGATACGCAGTATTTT.